The present T cell receptor (beta chain) was sequenced within a study of blood T cell repertoires in COVID-19 (dated by TCRdb to about 2020). For context, the study as a whole: Samples from collaborators originated in the United States, Italy and Spain and spanned both the acute and convalescent phases of COVID-19. The material from the prospective study consisted of cDNA or gDNA derived from T cells, B-cell-depleted T cells, or PBMCs. Subjects who had been exposed to COVID-19, were actively infected with it, or had recovered from it provided the deeply sampled blood TCRbeta repertoires that made up the dataset. The repertoires were released in a freely available public database intended as a resource for research on the immune response to SARS-CoV-2. The samples were drawn from two sources: the first 160 participants of the ongoing ImmuneRACE study, and fewer than 1,500 subjects contributed by 6 global collaborators. A de-identified subject ID, COVID-19 status, age in years and sex were almost always included in the sample metadata. Where available, HLA class I and class II types were obtained from metadata supplied by the sample provider rather than from assay-based typing. Results the study describes overall, beyond this receptor: The quantity of clinical and demographic metadata differed by source and by participant and was supplied without curation.

TCRbeta CDR3 regions were amplified from genomic DNA by means of the immunoSEQ Assay, a bias-controlled multiplex PCR. Per the original workflow: Nucleated cell counts per sample were estimated from amplification of reference gene primers within the assay. Sequence reads were collapsed and filtered to measure the absolute abundance of every unique TCRbeta CDR3 rearrangement. For each sample, productive Simpson clonality was calculated as the square root of Simpson's diversity index across productive rearrangements. TCRdb re-hosts the immuneACCESS table, in-frame sequences only. Its copies lack some clones; in the studies checked, an unresolved V gene accounts for under half of them, and the cause for the rest is not known. Clone size and the V and J calls come from that table; the DNA yielded D and trimming. This sample holds some 460,000 clones; 70% to 90% were observed only once. Of the sample, approximately 2% is held by the ten largest clones.

After removal of 6 bases from V and 3 bases from J, the junction retains 9 bases not matched to a gene. CDR1 and CDR2 are drawn from the germline V gene: MDHEN, SYDVKM. The CDR3 starts with the cysteine, ends with the phenylalanine, and has 15 residues. Of all the DNA, just the CDR3 is kept, 45 bases in frame from base 1. Regarding this clone: Its target antigen remains unknown. Base qualities are missing; no much larger clone stands one base away.

In the prospective study, participants were roughly 18 to 90 years old, resided in approximately 22 geographic areas of the United States, and were enrolled through a virtual design. In the prospective study, participants were assigned to cohorts based on the clinical history participants reported in a screening survey and a study questionnaire. In the prospective study, whole blood, serum and a nasopharyngeal or oropharyngeal swab were collected from each participant by mobile phlebotomists. Over an approximately two-month period, participants in the prospective study had the option of providing additional blood draws and questionnaires. Before DNA extraction, blood samples from the prospective study were shipped at room temperature or frozen.

The sequencing sample was made of PBMCs or T cells enriched from blood (not recorded which). The sequence derives from a woman aged 18-29 years with acute COVID-19. The rearrangement joined TRBV28 to TRBJ2-7; TRBD2 aligns with 9 central bases. The DNA sequence is TGTGCCAGCAGCCTTACCCGTAGCGGGGGCTACGAGCAGTACTTC. Its protein is CASSLTRSGGYEQYF. Extended through the reference TRBV28 and TRBJ2-7 proteins, this CDR3 yields the full variable domain: DVKVTQSSRYLVKRTGEKVFLECVQDMDHENMFWYRQDPGLGLRLIYFSYDVKMKEKGDIPEGYSVSREKKERFSLILESASTNQTSMYLCASSLTRSGGYEQYFGPGTRLTVT.